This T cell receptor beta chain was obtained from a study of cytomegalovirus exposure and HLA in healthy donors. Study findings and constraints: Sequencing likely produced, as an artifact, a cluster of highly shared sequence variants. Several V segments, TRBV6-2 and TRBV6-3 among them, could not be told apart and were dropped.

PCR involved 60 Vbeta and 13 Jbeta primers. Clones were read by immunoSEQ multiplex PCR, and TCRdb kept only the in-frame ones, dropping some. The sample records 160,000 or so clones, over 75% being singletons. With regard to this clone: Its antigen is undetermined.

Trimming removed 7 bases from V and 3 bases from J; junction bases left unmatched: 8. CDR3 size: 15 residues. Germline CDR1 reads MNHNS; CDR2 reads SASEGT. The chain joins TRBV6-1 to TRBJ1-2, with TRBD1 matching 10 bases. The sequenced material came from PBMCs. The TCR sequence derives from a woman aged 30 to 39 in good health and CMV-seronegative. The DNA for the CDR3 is TGTGCCAGCACCCGACAGGGGGCGCGATACTATGGCTACACCTTC. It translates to CASTRQGARYYGYTF.